These T cell receptor beta chains were read from a single sample in a study of beta chain features in type 1 diabetes. Profiled with immunoSEQ multiplex PCR; TCRdb holds only in-frame clones, not every one. The repertoire consists of about 700,000 clones, with 10% to 15% occurring once and the leading ten covering less than 0.025%. Sequencing was performed on naive CD4+ T cells from blood. Receptor source: a man in his late teens or twenties with type 1 diabetes. The CDR3 runs from the conserved cysteine through the conserved F or W.

V gene | CDR3 protein
TRBV4-1 | CASSQADRDEKLFF
TRBV27 | CASTQDSPTRTDTQYF
TRBV5-1 | CASSLEGSGTEAFF
TRBV27 | CASSNNYYGYTF
TRBV4-2 | CASSQEMRGNQPQHF
TRBV5-1 | CASSHSRTGLNEQFF
TRBV9 | CASSVEGTTQETQYF
TRBV18 | CASSRLAGAQETQYF
TRBV6-5 | CASSYSPSGFTDTQYF
TRBV6-5 | CASSYSISAGANVLTF
TRBV28 | CASSWDYRVPEAFF
TRBV19 | CASRDQGFRPQHF
TRBV30 | CASAGQHNSPLHF
TRBV29-1 | CSVLTGLTDTQYF